This TCR beta chain stems from a study of blood T cell repertoires in COVID-19. Clones were read by immunoSEQ multiplex PCR, and TCRdb kept only the in-frame ones, dropping some. The table has about 46,000 clones, roughly nine tenths seen once. The sequenced sample was peripheral blood. The TCR was taken from a man aged 65 to 85 with active COVID-19.

CDR3 sequence: CASSLRGSFFYTF. CDR3 DNA sequence: TGTGCCAGCAGCTTGAGAGGGAGCTTTTTTTACACCTTC. The chain links TRBV5-6 to TRBJ1-2; no definite D call. CDR1 is SGHDT, CDR2 YYEEEE, per germline. CDR3 size: 13 residues. V was trimmed by 1 base and J by 11 bases, leaving 15 bases between them.